One sample yielded the 9 T cell receptor beta chains listed below, sequenced in a study of shared clonotypes between healthy human individuals. Some clones are missing from TCRdb's copy, which holds only in-frame ones; the method was immunoSEQ multiplex PCR. The sample lists around 2.1 million clones, around 95% seen once, with roughly 0.13% in the top ten. Sequenced sample: naive CD4+ T cells sorted from blood. Stated subset: CD45RA+ positively selected. The source of these receptors is a man aged 18-30 years in good health.

V gene TRBV30 combines with J gene TRBJ1-1; D is undetermined. The CDR3 is 14 amino acids. Trimming stripped 1 base from V and 5 bases from J, with 14 bases between. Looked up from germline, CDR1 is GTSNPN and CDR2 is SVGIG (reference sequence). The CDR3 here is CAWSGPGSWTEAFF. The CDR3 nucleotides read TGTGCCTGGAGTGGGCCGGGATCATGGACTGAAGCTTTCTTT.

V usage is TRBV25-1 and J usage is TRBJ2-5; 11 bases are a match to TRBD2. Per the germline V gene, CDR1 is MGHDK and CDR2 is SYGVNS. The CDR3 contains 15 residues. Trimming took 2 bases from V and 4 from J; bases not matched to a gene: 3. The CDR3 DNA reads TGTGCCAGCAGTGAAAGTCTAGCGGGGGGAGAGACCCAGTACTTC. Protein sequence: CASSESLAGGETQYF.

V and J are TRBV29-1 and TRBJ2-7; no definite D call. This CDR3 contains 11 residues. Per germline, CDR1 SQVTM and CDR2 ANQGSEA. The V end lost 4 bases, the J end lost 7 bases, and 11 bases lay between the germline ends. The CDR3 DNA reads as TGCAGCGTTGGGATAGGGCAGGAGCAGTACTTC. Amino acids: CSVGIGQEQYF.

V usage is TRBV5-1 and J usage is TRBJ2-5; D remains ambiguous. The CDR3 is 14 amino acids. From germline, CDR1 is SGHRS and CDR2 YFSETQ. Trimming took off 0 bases at V and 1 base at J, with 7 bases between the two ends. CDR3 DNA: TGCGCCAGCAGCTTGGTACTGGCCCAAGAGACCCAGTACTTC. It yields the protein CASSLVLAQETQYF.

This chain links TRBV4-1 with TRBJ2-1, with 12 positions matching TRBD1. V shed 1 base, J shed 7 bases, and the junction held 5 bases outside the gene matches. CDR1 MGHRA and CDR2 YSYEKL come from the germline V gene. This CDR3 contains 16 residues. The CDR3 protein is CASSQAGTGGWNEQFF. In DNA form, the CDR3 reads TGCGCCAGCAGCCAAGCCGGGACAGGGGGCTGGAATGAGCAGTTCTTC.

This clone was counted between two and nine times. The chain uses TRBV9 and TRBJ2-7; a weak D match, TRBD1 (6 bases). This CDR3 has 13 amino acids. The germline V gene has CDR1 SGDLS and CDR2 YYNGEE. V lost 3 bases to trimming and J lost 2 bases, with 9 bases between them. The CDR3 reads CASSGTETYEQYF. CDR3 nucleotides: TGTGCCAGCAGCGGGACAGAAACCTACGAGCAGTACTTC.

V usage is TRBV4-1 and J usage is TRBJ2-3, with D unresolved. Germline V gene sequence: CDR1 MGHRA, CDR2 YSYEKL. V was clipped by 3 bases and J by 0 bases, with 10 bases between them. The CDR3 runs to 15 residues. In DNA form, the CDR3 reads TGCGCCAGCAGCCAGCCATCGTCTAGCACAGATACGCAGTATTTT. Encoded protein: CASSQPSSSTDTQYF.

The chain recombines TRBV2 with TRBJ2-1; D not certain. Trimming shortened V by 4 bases and J by 10 bases, and 17 bases separated the two germline ends. This CDR3 region has 14 residues. The germline CDR1 and CDR2 sequences are SNHLY and FYNNEI. The CDR3 coding sequence is TGTGCCAGCAGTGCACCCACCCCCCAATACGAGCAGTTCTTC. This gives the protein CASSAPTPQYEQFF. The variable domain in full, completed from reference TRBV2 and TRBJ2-1, reads EPEVTQTPSHQVTQMGQEVILRCVPISNHLYFYWYRQILGQKVEFLVSFYNNEISEKSEIFDDQFSVERPDGSNFTLKIRSTKLEDSAMYFCASSAPTPQYEQFFGPGTRLTVL.

Only one count was recorded for this clone. V usage is TRBV19 and J usage is TRBJ1-2; no definite D call. Germline CDR1 LNHDA, CDR2 SQIVND (reference sequence). V was trimmed by 3 bases and J by 8 bases, leaving 13 bases between them. This CDR3 comprises 13 residues. CDR3 sequence (DNA): TGTGCCAGTAGTATGGGTGAGAAGGGCGGCTACACCTTC. Its protein product is CASSMGEKGGYTF.